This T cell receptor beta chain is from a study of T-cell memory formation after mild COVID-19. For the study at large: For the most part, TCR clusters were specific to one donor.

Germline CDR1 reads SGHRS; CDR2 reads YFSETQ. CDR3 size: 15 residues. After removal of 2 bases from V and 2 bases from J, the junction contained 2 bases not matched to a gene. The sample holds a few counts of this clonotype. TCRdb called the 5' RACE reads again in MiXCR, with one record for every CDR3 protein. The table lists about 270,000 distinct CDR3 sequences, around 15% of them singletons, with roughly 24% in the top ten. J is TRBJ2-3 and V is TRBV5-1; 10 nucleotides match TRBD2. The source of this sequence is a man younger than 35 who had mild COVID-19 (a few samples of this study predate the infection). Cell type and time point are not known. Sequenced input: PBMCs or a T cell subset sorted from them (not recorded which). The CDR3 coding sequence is TGCGCCAGCAGCTTTAGCGGGGGGAACACAGATACGCAGTATTTT. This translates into CASSFSGGNTDTQYF.